The entry that follows covers one T cell receptor beta chain sequence. The source of the sample is a study of identifying expanded T cells in peripheral blood. This CDR3 comprises 11 residues. In germline, CDR1 is MNHNS, CDR2 SASEGT. Sequenced by immunoSEQ multiplex PCR; TCRdb stores in-frame clones only, minus some. The sample holds 50,000 to 70,000 clones; 70% to 90% are singletons and the top ten take under 5%. The sample comprised blood. The chain carries TRBV6-1 and TRBJ2-7; D tentatively fits TRBD1 or TRBD2 (5 bases each). The TCR was taken from a person aged 18 to 70 in good health. The CDR3 here is CGVGVPYEQYF. As DNA, the CDR3 is TGTGGAGTGGGGGTTCCCTACGAGCAGTACTTC.